The rows below give T cell receptor beta chains drawn from one sample of a study of shared clonotypes between healthy human individuals. The assay was immunoSEQ multiplex PCR, and TCRdb's table has in-frame clones only and misses some. This table holds about 2 million clones, about 94% found once. Material: naive CD8+ T cells sorted from blood. All receptors derive from a man aged 18 to 30 in good health. Both conserved end residues are part of each CDR3. The D gene is left open where the match is weak. Clone sizes are given selectively: once, few, many, or a class where the clone is expanded.

j_gene,abundance,v_gene,len,d_gene,CDR3nt,CDR3aa
TRBJ2-7,NA,TRBV4-1,14,TRBD2,TGCGCCAGGCCCTCTGCAGCGGGGGTGCACGAGCAGTACTTC,CARPSAAGVHEQYF
TRBJ2-3,NA,TRBV9,16,TRBD2,TGTGCCAGCAGCGCAGGACGGGGGGTAAGCACAGATACGCAGTATTTT,CASSAGRGVSTDTQYF
TRBJ2-7,NA,TRBV6-5,14,NA,TGTGCCAGCAGTTGGAGGGACCCCATAAACGAGCAGTACTTC,CASSWRDPINEQYF
TRBJ1-3,NA,TRBV11-2,15,TRBD1,TGTGCCAGCAGCCGCGACAGGGGTGTAGGAAACACCATATATTTT,CASSRDRGVGNTIYF
TRBJ2-7,NA,TRBV7-8,15,NA,TGTGCCAGCAGTGGAGGGACATCGGGATCCTACGAGCAGTACTTC,CASSGGTSGSYEQYF
TRBJ1-3,NA,TRBV5-1,16,NA,TGCGCCAGCAGCCCATCGACGGGGGCGCGTGGAAACACCATATATTTT,CASSPSTGARGNTIYF
TRBJ2-1,once,TRBV4-3,16,TRBD1,TGCGCCAGCAGCCAAGATATTGGGACAGCCTACAATGAGCAGTTCTTC,CASSQDIGTAYNEQFF
TRBJ2-5,NA,TRBV2,13,NA,TGTGCCAGTAGTGTAGGGCCAGCAGGGACCCAGTACTTC,CASSVGPAGTQYF
TRBJ1-1,NA,TRBV5-6,16,TRBD1,TGTGCCAGCAGCTTGGCGGGGACAGGGGAGTCGACTGAAGCTTTCTTT,CASSLAGTGESTEAFF
TRBJ2-1,NA,TRBV9,14,TRBD2,TGTGCCAGCAGCGTAGCTGGGACTAGCAATGAGCAGTTCTTC,CASSVAGTSNEQFF
TRBJ2-1,NA,TRBV6-6,16,TRBD2,TGTGCCAGCAGTATCATGCTTAGCGGGAGCTACAATGAGCAGTTCTTC,CASSIMLSGSYNEQFF
TRBJ2-3,NA,TRBV5-1,15,NA,TGCGCCAGCAGCTTTGGGCTCCAGAGCACAGATACGCAGTATTTT,CASSFGLQSTDTQYF
TRBJ2-7,NA,TRBV9,15,TRBD1,TGTGCCAGCAGCGCCGAAGGGACAGGGGGCTACGAGCAGTACTTC,CASSAEGTGGYEQYF
TRBJ2-7,NA,TRBV19,15,NA,TGTGCCAGTAGTATAGGTCCCTCGATTTACTACGAGCAGTACTTC,CASSIGPSIYYEQYF
TRBJ2-7,NA,TRBV4-1,13,NA,TGCGCCAGCAGCTCCCAAATTCACTACGAGCAGTACTTC,CASSSQIHYEQYF
TRBJ2-7,NA,TRBV4-3,13,NA,TGCGCCAGCAGCCAATTCACAGGCTACGAGCAGTACTTC,CASSQFTGYEQYF
TRBJ2-2,NA,TRBV11-2,14,NA,TGTGCCAGCAGCGGGGGGCTTAACACCGGGGAGCTGTTTTTT,CASSGGLNTGELFF
TRBJ2-3,NA,TRBV28,15,NA,TGTGCCAGCAGTTTAGGTTTGTTGAGCACAGATACGCAGTATTTT,CASSLGLLSTDTQYF
TRBJ2-1,NA,TRBV7-2,13,TRBD1,TGTGCCAGCAGCGTAGACAGGGGGCATGAGCAGTTCTTC,CASSVDRGHEQFF
TRBJ1-2,NA,TRBV5-1,13,TRBD1,TGCGCCAGCAGCGAGGGGACAGCCTATGGCTACACCTTC,CASSEGTAYGYTF
TRBJ1-5,NA,TRBV29-1,12,NA,TGTAGCGTTGTCGGAGGCAATCAGCCCCAGCATTTT,CSVVGGNQPQHF
TRBJ1-2,NA,TRBV5-4,13,NA,TGTGCCAGCAGCTTGGACCTGGGGTCTGGCTACACCTTC,CASSLDLGSGYTF
TRBJ1-1,NA,TRBV4-1,14,NA,TGCGCCAGCAGCCAAGCGGTGACGAACACTGAAGCTTTCTTT,CASSQAVTNTEAFF
TRBJ2-3,NA,TRBV5-4,20,TRBD1,TGTGCCAGCAGCTTGGATTTTCGTCCCATGGACAGGGGGAGCTCAGATACGCAGTATTTT,CASSLDFRPMDRGSSDTQYF
TRBJ2-7,NA,TRBV7-9,14,TRBD1,TGTGCCAGCAGCGCCTCACAGGGGGTAGGCGAGCAGTACTTC,CASSASQGVGEQYF
TRBJ1-4,NA,TRBV19,15,TRBD1,TGTGCCAGTAGTATCTCAGGGGGCGCGTTCGAAAAACTGTTTTTT,CASSISGGAFEKLFF
TRBJ2-3,NA,TRBV19,16,TRBD2,TGTGCCAGTAGTCCGGGACTAGCGGGGGGACCAGATACGCAGTATTTT,CASSPGLAGGPDTQYF
TRBJ1-6,NA,TRBV5-6,16,NA,TGTGCCAGCAGCTTTGAGATGAGCTCCTATAATTCACCCCTCCACTTT,CASSFEMSSYNSPLHF
TRBJ2-3,NA,TRBV9,15,TRBD2,TGTGCCAGCAGCGCCCGGGGGGGCCTTGCAGATACGCAGTATTTT,CASSARGGLADTQYF
TRBJ2-6,NA,TRBV9,15,NA,TGTGCCAGCAGCGGACAGGTTTCTGGGGCCAACGTCCTGACTTTC,CASSGQVSGANVLTF
TRBJ2-1,NA,TRBV2,11,NA,TGTGCCAGCAACACCGGCAATGAGCAGTTCTTC,CASNTGNEQFF
TRBJ1-5,NA,TRBV11-2,15,NA,TGTGCCAGCAGATGGAGGGTTGGGAGCAATCAGCCCCAGCATTTT,CASRWRVGSNQPQHF
TRBJ2-7,NA,TRBV4-1,15,TRBD2,TGCGCCAGCAGCCATCGTGGGCGGGGGGGCTACGAGCAGTACTTC,CASSHRGRGGYEQYF
TRBJ1-1,NA,TRBV4-2,14,NA,TGTGCCAGCAGCCAAGGGCGGGATTACACTGAAGCTTTCTTT,CASSQGRDYTEAFF
TRBJ1-1,NA,TRBV27,11,NA,TGTGCAACGCATGTGAACACTGAAGCTTTCTTT,CATHVNTEAFF
TRBJ2-7,NA,TRBV5-6,12,TRBD2,TGTGCCAGCAGCTTTGGGGGGGTTGAGCAGTACTTC,CASSFGGVEQYF
TRBJ2-3,once,TRBV4-3,15,TRBD1,TGCGCCAGCAGCCCGACCGAACAGGGGACAGATACGCAGTATTTT,CASSPTEQGTDTQYF
TRBJ2-3,NA,TRBV10-3,15,TRBD1,TGTGCCATCAGGAGCGGACAGGTTCTTACAGATACGCAGTATTTT,CAIRSGQVLTDTQYF
TRBJ2-3,NA,TRBV25-1,14,NA,TGTGCCAGCAGTTTCCGGGGTACTGGAGATACGCAGTATTTT,CASSFRGTGDTQYF
TRBJ1-3,NA,TRBV9,16,NA,TGTGCCAGCAGCGACCGGGACGGGGTTATGGGAAACACCATATATTTT,CASSDRDGVMGNTIYF
TRBJ2-3,NA,TRBV11-3,12,NA,TGTGCCAGCAAAAGTAGCACAGATACGCAGTATTTT,CASKSSTDTQYF
TRBJ2-1,NA,TRBV6-5,15,NA,TGTGCCAGCAGTTACTCCTCCGAAACCTACAATGAGCAGTTCTTC,CASSYSSETYNEQFF
TRBJ1-1,NA,TRBV11-3,13,NA,TGTGCCAGCAGCTTAGCTGGGGGCACTGAAGCTTTCTTT,CASSLAGGTEAFF
TRBJ2-7,NA,TRBV5-5,15,NA,TGTGCCAGCAGCTTGGCGGGAACAGAGCTCTACGAGCAGTACTTC,CASSLAGTELYEQYF
TRBJ1-3,once,TRBV13,13,NA,TGTGCCAGCAGCTTAGGCACTGGAAACACCATATATTTT,CASSLGTGNTIYF
TRBJ2-1,NA,TRBV9,16,NA,TGTGCCAGCAGCGTAGTACAGGTGCCCTCCTACAATGAGCAGTTCTTC,CASSVVQVPSYNEQFF
TRBJ2-1,NA,TRBV2,15,TRBD2,TGTGCCAGCAGTGAAGCGGCGGGAGTTTACAATGAGCAGTTCTTC,CASSEAAGVYNEQFF
TRBJ2-7,NA,TRBV7-9,12,TRBD2,TGTGCCAGCAGTGGGACTAGCAACGAGCAGTACTTC,CASSGTSNEQYF
TRBJ2-7,once,TRBV5-1,15,NA,TGCGCCAGCAGCTTGGCCTTAGGGTACTCCTACGAGCAGTACTTC,CASSLALGYSYEQYF
TRBJ1-2,NA,TRBV5-4,12,TRBD1,TGTGCCAGCAGCGAGGGACAGCACCTTTTCACCTTC,CASSEGQHLFTF
TRBJ2-5,NA,TRBV5-4,13,NA,TGTGCCAGCAGCAGAGCGCAGCAAGAGACCCAGTACTTC,CASSRAQQETQYF